Presented here are 27 T cell receptor beta chains from one specimen sequenced in a study of PD-1 blockade in classical Hodgkin lymphoma. Using immunoSEQ multiplex PCR, the repertoire was profiled, and TCRdb retains in-frame clones only, with some absent. The repertoire consists of about 8,200 clones, with approximately 86% occurring once and the leading ten covering 20% to 25%. Each of the patients experienced relapse following autologous stem cell transplantation, and their brentuximab vedotin exposure differed. Magnetic negative selection of thawed PBMCs yielded the CD8+ T cells. The sequences come from CD8+ T cells from blood, collected at baseline. These receptor sequences come from a human donor with classical Hodgkin lymphoma.

The chain links TRBV5-5 to TRBJ1-6; D is unresolved. Germline CDR1 SGHKS, CDR2 YYEKEE (reference sequence). The CDR3 length is 12 residues. Trimming cost V 0 bases and J 5 bases, with 0 bases left between them. CDR3 residues: CASSLDNSPLHF. For the CDR3, the DNA is TGTGCCAGCAGCTTGGATAATTCACCCCTCCACTTT. The full variable domain, rest sourced from reference TRBV5-5 and TRBJ1-6, is DAGVTQSPTHLIKTRGQQVTLRCSPISGHKSVSWYQQVLGQGPQFIFQYYEKEERGRGNFPDRFSARQFPNYSSELNVNALLLGDSALYLCASSLDNSPLHFGNGTRLTVT.

This clone was detected only a few times. This chain joins TRBV21-1 and TRBJ2-5; TRBD2, the D gene given by the table, was not confirmed from the DNA. TRBV21-1 corresponds to a pseudogene. The CDR3 loop spans 12 amino acids. The CDR3 loop is CASNAEGETQYF. The CDR3, as DNA: TGTGCCAGCAACGCAGAGGGAGAGACCCAGTACTTC.

The rearrangement joins TRBV7-8 to TRBJ2-5, with 9 bases that match TRBD2. Germline CDR1 is SGHVS and CDR2 is FQNEAQ. After removal of 1 base from V and 2 bases from J, the junction contained 17 bases not matched to a gene. The CDR3 is made up of 20 amino acids. Written as DNA, the CDR3 is TGTGCCAGCAGCTTAGAAACTGAGGGTGTGGCGGGAGGGCCTCAAGAGACCCAGTACTTC. It yields the protein CASSLETEGVAGGPQETQYF.

The chain employs TRBV5-1 and TRBJ2-1; D is perhaps TRBD1 or TRBD2 (6 bases each). Trimming took 3 bases from V and 1 from J, leaving 11 bases between them. This CDR3 has 15 residues. Germline-derived CDR1 and CDR2 are SGHRS and YFSETQ. Here the CDR3 reads CASSSEGGSYNEQFF. CDR3 sequence (DNA): TGCGCCAGCAGCTCCGAGGGGGGATCCTACAATGAGCAGTTCTTC.

The chain combines TRBV7-9 with TRBJ2-7; D not resolved. The V end was cut by 3 bases, the J end by 2 bases, with 5 bases between. This CDR3 spans 12 amino acids. The V gene's germline CDR1 is SEHNR and CDR2 FQNEAQ (reference sequence). This CDR3 reads CASSFNAYEQYF. The CDR3 bases are TGTGCCAGCAGCTTCAATGCCTACGAGCAGTACTTC.

V usage is TRBV6-4 and J usage is TRBJ2-1; 8 bases are shared with TRBD2. Germline V gives CDR1 MRHNA, CDR2 SNTAGT. Unmatched junction bases numbered 5, after V lost 2 bases and J lost 2 bases. This CDR3 spans 16 amino acids. The CDR3 bases are TGTGCCAGCAGTGACGAAGCGGGGGTCCCCTACAATGAGCAGTTCTTC. This gives the protein CASSDEAGVPYNEQFF.

The genes are TRBV7-9 and TRBJ1-4, with D unclear. The CDR3 consists of 13 residues. CDR1 SEHNR and CDR2 FQNEAQ come from the germline V gene (reference sequence). V dropped 5 bases and J dropped 7 bases, with 11 bases sitting between them. CDR3 protein: CASSREGGEKLFF. CDR3 nucleotides: TGTGCCAGCAGCCGGGAGGGAGGTGAAAAACTGTTTTTT.

The chain combines TRBV9 with TRBJ2-1, with D maybe TRBD2 (5 bases). Trimming removed 2 bases at V and 10 bases at J, with 13 bases between. CDR3 length: 13 amino acids. In germline, CDR1 is SGDLS, CDR2 YYNGEE. CDR3 bases: TGTGCCAGCAGCGTCGAGGGCCCTTTAGAGCAGTTCTTC. Protein sequence: CASSVEGPLEQFF.

This chain uses TRBV5-8 with TRBJ2-1, with 8 bases lining up with TRBD2. In germline, CDR1 is SGHTS, CDR2 YDEGEE. This CDR3 has 17 residues. J lost 4 bases, V lost 0 bases, and 9 bases had no gene match. CDR3 nucleotides: TGTGCCAGCAGCTTGGACCTAAGCGGGAGAGAGTACAATGAGCAGTTCTTC. Translating gives CASSLDLSGREYNEQFF.

This chain links TRBV5-1 with TRBJ1-5; TRBD1 matches at 8 bases. Germline assignment: CDR1 SGHRS and CDR2 YFSETQ. Unmatched junction bases numbered 5, after V lost 0 bases and J lost 6 bases. The CDR3 is made up of 15 amino acids. The CDR3 loop reads CASSLDQGAGQPQHF. The CDR3 DNA is TGCGCCAGCAGCTTGGATCAGGGGGCAGGTCAGCCCCAGCATTTT.

The rearrangement joins TRBV2 to TRBJ2-1, with 9 bases aligning to TRBD1. The CDR3 consists of 15 residues. V was pared by 5 bases and J by 8 bases, with 10 bases of the junction left unmatched. CDR1 is SNHLY and CDR2 is FYNNEI in the germline V gene. CDR3 sequence: CASSYRDRVSHEQFF. The CDR3 DNA follows: TGTGCCAGCAGTTACCGGGACAGGGTTTCTCATGAGCAGTTCTTC.

This sequence joins TRBV4-1 and TRBJ1-2; 7 bases map to TRBD1. Losses at the gene ends were 4 bases for V and 4 bases for J; bases not matched to a gene: 3. The CDR3 is 13 amino acids. CDR1 is MGHRA, CDR2 YSYEKL, per germline. The chain's CDR3 is CASSPGQPYGYTF. CDR3 DNA: TGCGCCAGCAGCCCGGGACAGCCCTATGGCTACACCTTC.

The rearrangement uses TRBV10-2 and TRBJ2-7, with 7 bases fitting TRBD1. The CDR3 extends over 14 amino acids. Germline loops: CDR1 WSHSY, CDR2 SAAADI. V dropped 3 bases and J dropped 4; count of bases not matched to a gene: 6. Here the CDR3 reads CASSDPGQEYEQYF. CDR3 DNA sequence: TGCGCCAGCAGTGACCCTGGACAGGAATACGAGCAGTACTTC.

This clone was seen a single time. The J gene is TRBJ2-7, the V gene TRBV27, with D unclear. V was pared by 8 bases and J by 3 bases, with 14 bases between. Germline CDR1 MNHEY, CDR2 SMNVEV (reference sequence). The CDR3 extends over 13 amino acids. The CDR3 loop reads CASGWGGDYEQYF. For the CDR3, the DNA is TGTGCCAGCGGGTGGGGTGGGGACTACGAGCAGTACTTC.

V usage is TRBV2 and J usage is TRBJ2-7; 9 nucleotides agree with TRBD1. The CDR3 contains 14 residues. CDR1 and CDR2 from the germline V gene are SNHLY and FYNNEI. Trimming at V came to 7 bases and at J to 9 bases, leaving 13 bases not matched to a gene. CDR3: CASMGQGLEARQYF. DNA of the CDR3: TGTGCCAGCATGGGACAGGGTTTGGAGGCCCGGCAGTACTTC.

The CDR3: CASSSGQGGGEQFF. CDR3 bases: TGCGCCAGCAGCTCGGGACAGGGGGGCGGTGAGCAGTTCTTC. This chain uses TRBV5-1 with TRBJ2-1, with 11 positions matching TRBD1. Germline CDR1 reads SGHRS; CDR2 reads YFSETQ. This CDR3 spans 14 amino acids. Unmatched junction bases numbered 5, after V lost 3 bases and J lost 9 bases. The variable domain in full, completed from reference TRBV5-1 and TRBJ2-1, reads KAGVTQTPRYLIKTRGQQVTLSCSPISGHRSVSWYQQTPGQGLQFLFEYFSETQRNKGNFPGRFSGRQFSNSRSEMNVSTLELGDSALYLCASSSGQGGGEQFFGPGTRLTVL.

The chain recombines TRBV27 with TRBJ2-5; 10 nucleotides match TRBD1. From germline, CDR1 is MNHEY and CDR2 SMNVEV (reference sequence). This CDR3 spans 14 amino acids. Germline trimming cut 8 bases from V and 5 bases from J; bases unmatched to any gene: 8. This CDR3 reads CASQGQGQGETQYF. DNA of the CDR3: TGTGCCAGCCAGGGACAGGGACAGGGGGAGACCCAGTACTTC.

This chain links TRBV19 with TRBJ1-5; 8 nucleotides align to TRBD1. CDR3 length: 17 residues. Trimming took 3 bases from V and 1 from J; bases not matched to a gene: 8. Germline CDR1 and CDR2: LNHDA and SQIVND (reference sequence). The CDR3 loop is CASSIKGQAGSNQPQHF. CDR3 in DNA: TGTGCCAGTAGTATCAAGGGACAGGCCGGGAGCAATCAGCCCCAGCATTTT.

The genes are TRBV28 and TRBJ2-3; D unresolved. The CDR3 covers 17 residues. Germline loops: CDR1 MDHEN, CDR2 SYDVKM. V was clipped by 3 bases and J by 1 base, with 17 bases between them. The CDR3 protein is CASSLNPTPDRTDTQYF. The CDR3 bases are TGTGCCAGCAGTTTGAACCCAACCCCGGACCGCACAGATACGCAGTATTTT.

A few counts support this clone. V is TRBV13 and J is TRBJ1-6, with TRBD1 matching over 9 bases. In germline, CDR1 is PRHDT, CDR2 FYEKMQ (reference sequence). This CDR3 region has 15 residues. The V gene end was trimmed by 3 bases and the J gene end by 7 bases; junction bases not matched to a gene: 4. The CDR3 DNA follows: TGTGCCAGCAGCTTGACAGGGGGACCGAATTCACCCCTCCACTTT. It encodes CASSLTGGPNSPLHF.

The rearrangement links TRBV28 to TRBJ1-1, with D maybe TRBD1 (6 bases). The germline V and J ends were trimmed by 5 bases and 0 bases, with 10 bases remaining between them. The germline V gene encodes CDR1 MDHEN and CDR2 SYDVKM. CDR3 length equals 14 residues. CDR3 sequence reads: CASSRDNMNTEAFF. The CDR3 DNA reads TGTGCCAGCAGTCGGGACAATATGAACACTGAAGCTTTCTTT.

The V and J genes are TRBV6-1 and TRBJ2-4, with 7 nucleotides matching TRBD1. V gave up 8 bases and J gave up 0 bases; unmatched junction bases: 4. The CDR3 covers 14 residues. Germline CDR1 is MNHNS and CDR2 is SASEGT. Here the CDR3 reads CASAGTEAKNIQYF. As DNA, the CDR3 is TGTGCCAGCGCCGGGACAGAAGCCAAAAACATTCAGTACTTC.

The chain has TRBV19 and TRBJ1-4, with unresolved D. CDR1 and CDR2 from the germline V gene are LNHDA and SQIVND (reference sequence). There are 12 residues in the CDR3. V was trimmed by 1 base and J by 7 bases, leaving 4 bases between them. Here the CDR3 DNA reads TGTGCCAGTAGTATAGGGTTTGAAAAACTGTTTTTT. This translates into CASSIGFEKLFF.

The genes are TRBV28 and TRBJ2-7; 8 bases fit TRBD1. There are 15 residues in the CDR3. Germline CDR1 MDHEN, CDR2 SYDVKM. The trim removed 5 bases at V and 2 bases at J, leaving 8 bases unmatched. The CDR3 reads CASSPIRGLPYEQYF. The CDR3 DNA reads TGTGCCAGCAGTCCAATCAGGGGGCTCCCCTACGAGCAGTACTTC. Looking up the rest from reference TRBV28 and TRBJ2-7 gives the full variable domain: DVKVTQSSRYLVKRTGEKVFLECVQDMDHENMFWYRQDPGLGLRLIYFSYDVKMKEKGDIPEGYSVSREKKERFSLILESASTNQTSMYLCASSPIRGLPYEQYFGPGTRLTVT.

This sequence joins TRBV10-3 and TRBJ2-2, with TRBD1 matching 7 bases. V trimming: 0 bases; J trimming: 7 bases; junction bases outside the gene matches: 8. Germline values: CDR1 ENHRY, CDR2 SYGVKD. The CDR3 has 16 amino acids. In DNA, the CDR3 is TGTGCCATCAGTGAGTCGAGAGGGGGCGGAAACGGGGAGCTGTTTTTT. Translated: CAISESRGGGNGELFF.

The V gene is TRBV6-1, the J gene TRBJ2-7; D possibly matches TRBD1 or TRBD2 (5 bases each). Germline V CDR1 and CDR2: MNHNS, SASEGT. The CDR3 loop spans 15 amino acids. The V end lost 1 base, the J end lost 6 bases, and 16 bases lay between the germline ends. The CDR3 here is CASSEVRDVRGEQYF. The CDR3, as DNA: TGTGCCAGCAGTGAAGTTAGGGACGTTCGAGGCGAGCAGTACTTC.

This clone was picked up one time. This chain links TRBV29-1 with TRBJ1-1; D perhaps matches TRBD1 (6 bases). Germline V gene data show CDR1 as SQVTM and CDR2 as ANQGSEA. This CDR3 comprises 14 residues. V was pared by 3 bases and J by 0 bases, with 11 bases between. As DNA, the CDR3 is TGCAGCGTTGAGGGTAGACAGGTGAACACTGAAGCTTTCTTT. It encodes CSVEGRQVNTEAFF.